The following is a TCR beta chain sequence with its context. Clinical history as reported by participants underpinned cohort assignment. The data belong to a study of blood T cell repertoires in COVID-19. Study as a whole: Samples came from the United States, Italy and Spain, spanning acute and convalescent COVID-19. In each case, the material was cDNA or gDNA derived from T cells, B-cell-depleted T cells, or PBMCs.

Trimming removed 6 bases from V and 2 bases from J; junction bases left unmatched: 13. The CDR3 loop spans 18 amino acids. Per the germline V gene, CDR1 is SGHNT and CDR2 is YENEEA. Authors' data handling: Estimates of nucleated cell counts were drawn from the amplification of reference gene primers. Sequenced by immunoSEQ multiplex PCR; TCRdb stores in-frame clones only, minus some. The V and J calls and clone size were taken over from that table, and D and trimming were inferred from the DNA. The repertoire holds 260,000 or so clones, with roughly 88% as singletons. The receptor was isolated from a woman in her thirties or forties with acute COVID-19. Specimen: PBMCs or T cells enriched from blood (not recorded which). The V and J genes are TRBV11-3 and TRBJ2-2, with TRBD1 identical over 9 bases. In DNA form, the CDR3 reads TGTGCCAGCAGACGAAACCGGGACAGGGAACGAAACACCGGGGAGCTGTTTTTT. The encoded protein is CASRRNRDRERNTGELFF.